This is a list of T cell receptor beta chains from one sample in a study of T cells in Graves' hyperthyroidism and ophthalmopathy. MiXCR, applied by TCRdb to the multiplex PCR reads, yields one record per CDR3 protein. Of about 400,000 distinct CDR3 sequences in the sample, roughly an eighth were seen once. The material sequenced was blood. These receptors all stem from a woman between 18 and 29 years old with Graves' hyperthyroidism. CDR3s include the opening cysteine and the closing phenylalanine or tryptophan. D genes are given only for firm matches. Expanded clones get a size class; other rows say once, few or many, or leave the size out.

v_gene	abundance	d_gene	j_gene	CDR3aa	CDR3nt
TRBV12-3/TRBV12-4	many	-	TRBJ1-2	CASYSYDLYGYTF	TGTGCCAGTTACAGTTACGACCTTTATGGCTACACCTTC
TRBV11-2	many	-	TRBJ1-1	CASSHLQLGAFF	TGTGCCAGCAGTCATCTACAGTTAGGCGCTTTCTTT
TRBV20-1	-	TRBD2	TRBJ2-1	CSAQAGGWWRFF	TGCAGTGCGCAAGCGGGGGGGTGGTGGCGGTTCTTC
TRBV7-9	many	-	TRBJ1-1	CASSLVGAGTEAFF	TGTGCCAGCAGCTTAGTGGGGGCCGGCACTGAAGCTTTCTTT
TRBV7-2	many	-	TRBJ1-1	CASSSLYRSEAFF	TGTGCCAGCAGCTCGCTGTACAGGTCGGAAGCTTTCTTT
TRBV9	many	TRBD2	TRBJ2-1	CASSVGPTSSGGSYNEQFF	TGTGCCAGCAGCGTAGGACCGACTTCTAGCGGGGGGTCGTACAATGAGCAGTTCTTC
TRBV7-8	many	-	TRBJ2-7	CASSTRTATYEQYF	TGTGCCAGCAGCACGCGGACAGCCACCTACGAGCAGTACTTC
TRBV28	many	-	TRBJ2-7	CASIPAGPSREQYF	TGTGCCAGCATCCCGGCAGGGCCCTCTCGGGAGCAGTACTTC
TRBV20-1	many	-	TRBJ2-6	CSAQRDSGANVLTF	TGCAGTGCTCAGCGAGACTCTGGGGCCAACGTCCTGACTTTC
TRBV3-1	many	-	TRBJ1-2	CASSQDRGGSGYTF	TGTGCCAGCAGCCAAGATCGGGGGGGAAGTGGCTACACCTTC
TRBV18	many	-	TRBJ2-7	CASSPVGDYEQYF	TGTGCCAGCTCACCAGTCGGGGACTACGAGCAGTACTTC
TRBV29-1	many	TRBD1	TRBJ2-1	CSYGQGTYNEQFF	TGCAGTTACGGACAGGGGACCTACAATGAGCAGTTCTTC
TRBV20-1	many	TRBD2	TRBJ2-1	CSARDASSGSPGDEQFF	TGCAGTGCTAGAGACGCCTCTAGCGGGAGCCCTGGCGATGAGCAGTTCTTC
TRBV19	many	-	TRBJ2-5	CASSARARDRETQYF	TGTGCCAGTAGTGCCCGGGCCCGGGATCGAGAGACCCAGTACTTC
TRBV12-3/TRBV12-4	many	TRBD2	TRBJ2-7	CASSTSLAGPNEQYF	TGTGCCAGCAGTACCTCACTAGCGGGGCCGAACGAGCAGTACTTC
TRBV11-2	many	TRBD2	TRBJ2-5	CASSPWTSGETQYF	TGTGCCAGCAGCCCTTGGACTAGCGGGGAGACCCAGTACTTC
TRBV4-1	-	-	TRBJ2-1	CASSKQDRKGGNEQFF	TGCGCCAGCAGCAAACAGGATCGAAAGGGGGGAAATGAGCAGTTCTTC
TRBV12-3/TRBV12-4	many	-	TRBJ1-2	CASSRTKGYGYTF	TGTGCCAGCAGTAGGACCAAAGGCTATGGCTACACCTTC
TRBV19	few	TRBD1	TRBJ2-1	CASSPGQGTGYEQFF	TGTGCCAGTAGTCCCGGACAGGGGACTGGGTATGAGCAGTTCTTC
TRBV7-2	many	-	TRBJ1-1	CASTHRATLRGGVNTEAFF	TGTGCCAGCACCCACAGGGCTACCTTACGGGGTGGGGTGAACACTGAAGCTTTCTTT
TRBV2	many	-	TRBJ1-5	CASSVLQGRQPQHF	TGTGCCAGCAGTGTATTACAGGGCCGACAGCCCCAGCATTTT
TRBV30	many	-	TRBJ2-1	CAWSRDVGEEQFF	TGTGCCTGGAGCCGGGACGTTGGAGAGGAGCAGTTCTTC
TRBV6-5	many	TRBD1	TRBJ1-6	CASSYSEQGSGSPLHF	TGTGCCAGCAGTTACTCCGAACAGGGGTCCGGTTCACCCCTCCACTTT
TRBV11-2	many	-	TRBJ2-3	CASSLRSDRSTDTQYF	TGTGCCAGCAGCTTAAGGTCCGACAGGAGCACAGATACGCAGTATTTT
TRBV9	-	-	TRBJ2-3	CASSVGERGTDTQYF	TGTGCCAGCAGCGTTGGCGAGCGGGGCACAGATACGCAGTATTTT
TRBV5-6	many	-	TRBJ1-4	CASSFLTRDEKLFF	TGTGCCAGCAGCTTTTTGACGAGGGATGAAAAACTGTTTTTT
TRBV29-1	many	TRBD1	TRBJ2-2	CSVRRDRTNTGELFF	TGCAGCGTTAGGAGGGACAGGACGAACACCGGGGAGCTGTTTTTT
TRBV29-1	few	-	TRBJ2-7	CSAGIWWDLNYEQYF	TGCAGCGCGGGTATCTGGTGGGACTTAAACTACGAGCAGTACTTC
TRBV19	-	TRBD1	TRBJ2-5	CASSIRPGQQETQYF	TGTGCCAGTAGTATACGACCGGGACAGCAAGAGACCCAGTACTTC
TRBV13	few	-	TRBJ1-1	CANSETASRSAEAFF	TGTGCCAACAGCGAGACAGCTTCGAGATCAGCTGAAGCTTTCTTT
TRBV4-2	few	-	TRBJ1-3	CASSPQIMEGNTIYF	TGTGCCAGCAGCCCTCAGATAATGGAAGGAAACACCATATATTTT
TRBV6-1	many	TRBD2	TRBJ2-5	CASSLKAGGTQETQYF	TGTGCCAGCAGTTTAAAAGCGGGGGGAACTCAAGAGACCCAGTACTTC
TRBV6-1	many	-	TRBJ1-5	CASSRDGYNQPQHF	TGTGCCAGCAGCCGGGACGGGTACAATCAGCCCCAGCATTTT
TRBV24-1	-	-	TRBJ2-5	CATSDFRGYGETQYF	TGTGCCACCAGTGATTTTCGGGGGTATGGGGAGACCCAGTACTTC
TRBV19	many	TRBD2	TRBJ2-5	CASSRREQETQYF	TGTGCCAGTAGTAGGCGGGAGCAAGAGACCCAGTACTTC
TRBV5-1	many	TRBD1	TRBJ2-3	CASSLRQGNTDTQYF	TGCGCCAGCAGCCTACGACAGGGGAACACAGATACGCAGTATTTT
TRBV5-1	many	-	TRBJ2-3	CASSPGRRDTQYF	TGCGCCAGCTCCCCGGGGCGGAGAGATACGCAGTATTTT
TRBV27	many	TRBD2	TRBJ2-2	CASISSGGRDTGELFF	TGTGCCAGCATATCTAGCGGGGGGCGCGACACCGGGGAGCTGTTTTTT
TRBV20-1	few	-	TRBJ1-2	CSARGADYGYTF	TGCAGTGCTAGAGGGGCGGACTATGGCTACACCTTC
TRBV28	few	-	TRBJ1-2	CASSTGLYGYTF	TGTGCCAGCAGTACCGGACTTTATGGCTACACCTTC
TRBV20-1	many	-	TRBJ2-1	CSARDEEQFF	TGCAGTGCTAGAGACGAGGAGCAGTTCTTC
TRBV20-1	few	-	TRBJ1-3	CSARAVDSGNTIYF	TGCAGTGCTAGAGCGGTAGACTCTGGAAACACCATATATTTT
TRBV30	-	TRBD1	TRBJ1-1	CAWSQGVGYTEAFF	TGTGCCTGGAGTCAGGGGGTGGGGTACACTGAAGCTTTCTTT
TRBV29-1	many	-	TRBJ1-2	CSVEGGGQGYTF	TGCAGCGTTGAAGGGGGAGGGCAAGGCTACACCTTC
TRBV11-2	many	TRBD1	TRBJ1-3	CASNPGQGENTIYF	TGTGCCAGCAACCCGGGACAGGGGGAAAACACCATATATTTT
TRBV12-5	many	TRBD1	TRBJ2-1	CASGSGQGLPYNEQFF	TGTGCTAGTGGTTCGGGACAGGGGCTCCCTTACAATGAGCAGTTCTTC
TRBV9	many	TRBD1	TRBJ1-2	CASSVDEWGQGSYGYTF	TGTGCCAGCAGCGTAGACGAGTGGGGACAGGGCTCGTATGGCTACACCTTC
TRBV4-3	many	-	TRBJ1-1	CASSQDKRTEAFF	TGCGCCAGCAGCCAAGATAAACGCACTGAAGCTTTCTTT
TRBV20-1	-	-	TRBJ1-6	CSANETRRSPLHF	TGCAGTGCTAACGAGACGCGGCGTTCACCCCTCCACTTT
TRBV28	many	TRBD1	TRBJ1-5	CASIFSPGQDSNQPQHF	TGTGCCAGCATCTTCAGCCCGGGACAGGATAGCAATCAGCCCCAGCATTTT
TRBV7-2	-	TRBD1	TRBJ2-5	CASSLGPPGGQGTQYF	TGTGCCAGCAGCTTAGGACCTCCTGGGGGACAGGGTACACAGTACTTC
TRBV28	many	TRBD2	TRBJ2-7	CASSWRHGRSSYEQYF	TGTGCCAGCAGTTGGCGCCACGGGAGGAGCTCCTACGAGCAGTACTTC